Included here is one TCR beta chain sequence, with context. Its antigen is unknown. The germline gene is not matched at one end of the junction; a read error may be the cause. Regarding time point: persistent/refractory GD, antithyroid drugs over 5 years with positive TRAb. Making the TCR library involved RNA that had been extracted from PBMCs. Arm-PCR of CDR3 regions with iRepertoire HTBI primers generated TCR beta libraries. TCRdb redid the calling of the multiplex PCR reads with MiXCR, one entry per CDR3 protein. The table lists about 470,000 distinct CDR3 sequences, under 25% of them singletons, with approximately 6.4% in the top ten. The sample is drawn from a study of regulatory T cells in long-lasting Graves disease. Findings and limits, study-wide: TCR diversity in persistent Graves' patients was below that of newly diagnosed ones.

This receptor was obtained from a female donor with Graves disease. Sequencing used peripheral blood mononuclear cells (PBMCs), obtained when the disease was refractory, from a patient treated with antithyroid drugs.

The CDR3 nucleotides are TGCGCCAGCAGCGCGAAATCTACCGGCCCCAGGCACTTC. Amino acid sequence: CASSAKSTGPRHF. This chain joins TRBV4-1 and TRBJ2-7; D is uncertain. Germline values: CDR1 MGHRA, CDR2 YSYEKL. CDR3 length equals 13 residues.